The rows below give T cell receptor beta chains drawn from one sample of a study of response to subunit inactivated influenza vaccine. TCRdb re-called the RT-PCR reads with MiXCR, one entry per CDR3 protein. The sample includes under 550,000 distinct CDR3 sequences, approximately 7.7% of them seen just once. The sequenced sample was PBMCs from blood, obtained about 24 months after vaccination. The receptors derive from a man between 50 and 70 years old who received an inactivated influenza vaccine. The CDR3 runs from the conserved cysteine through the conserved F or W. Fields, in order: J gene, V gene, CDR3 protein.

TRBJ2-1	TRBV6-1	CASSAGLAVEQFF
TRBJ2-3	TRBV27	CASSLGGPRTDTQYF
TRBJ2-7	TRBV20-1	CSARVGWSPGGQNYEQYF
TRBJ1-2	TRBV5-1	CASSQGQLRSYGYTF
TRBJ1-5	TRBV4-3	CASSQEGGILPYNQPQHF
TRBJ1-5	TRBV10-3	CAIRGEDQPQHF
TRBJ1-1	TRBV7-8	CASSLAGVGLVAFF
TRBJ2-2	TRBV20-1	CSAQNAAANTGELFF
TRBJ2-1	TRBV28	CASSLPGVGEQFF
TRBJ2-1	TRBV5-6	CASRLTGNSYNEQFF
TRBJ2-2	TRBV6-5	CASSYSTGNTGELFF
TRBJ2-1	TRBV25-1	CASRGQGVYNEQFF
TRBJ2-2	TRBV7-9	CASSFLLVNTGELFF
TRBJ2-5	TRBV12-3/TRBV12-4	CASSQTGGRETQYF
TRBJ2-7	TRBV20-1	CSARTQGAFYEQYF
TRBJ2-4	TRBV18	CASSPQMLAESLAKNIQYF
TRBJ2-3	TRBV4-2	CASSQVSEDTDTQYF
TRBJ1-2	TRBV6-1	CASSATDLGTF
TRBJ1-2	TRBV5-6	CASSNYRATYGYTF
TRBJ2-2	TRBV15	CATSREGLSGGELFF
TRBJ2-2	TRBV28	CATSSHPDRRNTGELFF
TRBJ2-2	TRBV7-6	CASRKGLNTGELFF
TRBJ2-7	TRBV4-2	CASSQDPGSTYEQYF
TRBJ2-3	TRBV7-9	CASPPIGGPGITDTQYF
TRBJ2-5	TRBV20-1	CSARDPREASETQYF
TRBJ2-3	TRBV2	CASRRTSGGPGDTQYF
TRBJ1-2	TRBV7-2	CASSAGRQGASGYTF
TRBJ1-1	TRBV7-9	CASSEEGITEAFF
TRBJ2-6	TRBV18	CASSPRDGSSGANVLTF
TRBJ2-3	TRBV5-1	CASSLEVAGETDTQYF
TRBJ1-3	TRBV12-3/TRBV12-4	CASSRPPPGPTGNTIYF
TRBJ2-1	TRBV29-1	CSAALAGNEQFF
TRBJ2-2	TRBV9	CASSVAGGGTGELFF
TRBJ2-2	TRBV20-1	CSARPGSGGHTGELFF
TRBJ2-7	TRBV7-2	CASSLVGATKGEQYF
TRBJ1-1	TRBV28	CASRPLQGTTEAFF
TRBJ1-1	TRBV10-3	CAIRDRGETEAFF
TRBJ2-7	TRBV5-6	CASSHDRGLYYEQYF
TRBJ2-7	TRBV4-3	CASSQEYEAGGLGEQYF
TRBJ2-3	TRBV20-1	CSARQGGIGTDTQYF
TRBJ2-1	TRBV20-1	CSARAPWGGREQFF
TRBJ2-1	TRBV29-1	CSVDRTSGSNEQFF
TRBJ2-7	TRBV3-1	CASSQGRGANEQYF
TRBJ2-5	TRBV5-1	CASSPGQGGSKTQYF
TRBJ2-1	TRBV28	CASTLGQGIFEQFF
TRBJ2-1	TRBV3-1	CASGGGDLYNEQFF